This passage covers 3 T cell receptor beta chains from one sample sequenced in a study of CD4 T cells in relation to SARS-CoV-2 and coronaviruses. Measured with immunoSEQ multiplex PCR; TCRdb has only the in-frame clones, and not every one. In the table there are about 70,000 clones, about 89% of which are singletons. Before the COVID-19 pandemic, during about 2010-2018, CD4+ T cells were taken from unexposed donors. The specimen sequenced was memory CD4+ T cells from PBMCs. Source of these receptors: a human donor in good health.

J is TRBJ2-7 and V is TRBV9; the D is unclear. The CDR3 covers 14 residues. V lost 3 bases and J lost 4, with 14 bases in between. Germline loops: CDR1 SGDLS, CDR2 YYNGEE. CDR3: CASSARQEGYEQYF. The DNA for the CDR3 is TGTGCCAGCAGCGCGAGACAAGAAGGTTACGAGCAGTACTTC.

CDR3 protein: CASSYSRVRASTDTQYF. As DNA, the CDR3 is TGTGCCAGCAGCTATTCAAGGGTGAGGGCTAGCACAGATACGCAGTATTTT. The rearrangement links TRBV7-2 to TRBJ2-3, with TRBD2 as a possible D gene (5 bases). V lost 4 bases and J lost 0, with 17 bases in between. CDR1 and CDR2 from the germline V gene are SGHTA and FQGNSA. This CDR3 contains 17 residues.

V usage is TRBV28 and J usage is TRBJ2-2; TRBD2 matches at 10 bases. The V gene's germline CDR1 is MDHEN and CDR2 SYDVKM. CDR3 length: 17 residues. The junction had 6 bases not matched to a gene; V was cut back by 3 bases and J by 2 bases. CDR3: CASSFPLAGTNTGELFF. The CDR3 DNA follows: TGTGCCAGCAGTTTTCCACTAGCGGGGACTAACACCGGGGAGCTGTTTTTT.